These 18 T cell receptor beta chains share one sample of origin, sequenced in a study of shared clonotypes between healthy human individuals. The table came from immunoSEQ multiplex PCR; TCRdb's copy has only in-frame clones and leaves some out. The sample contains 450,000 to 500,000 clones, approximately 80% of which appear only once. The sequencing sample was made of PBMCs. The receptors shown here come from a woman aged 40 to 50 in good health. Some clones in this sample may be carry-over from other donors' samples.

This chain joins TRBV7-3 and TRBJ2-7; D possibly corresponds to TRBD2 (6 bases). CDR3 length: 13 amino acids. Per the germline V gene, CDR1 is SGHTA and CDR2 is FQGTGA. V lost 2 bases to trimming and J lost 3 bases, with 8 bases between them. The CDR3 nucleotides read TGTGCCAGCAGCTTAGGGCGGGACTACGAGCAGTACTTC. It encodes CASSLGRDYEQYF.

The rearrangement joins TRBV28 to TRBJ2-1; TRBD2 might be the D (5 bases). This CDR3 is built from 15 residues. The germline CDR1 and CDR2 sequences are MDHEN and SYDVKM. V was clipped by 2 bases and J by 4 bases, with 12 bases between them. The CDR3 loop reads CASSLASRVYNEQFF. As DNA, the CDR3 is TGTGCCAGCAGTTTAGCCTCGCGGGTTTACAATGAGCAGTTCTTC.

CDR3 nucleotide sequence: TGCAGCGTTCTTGGGCTTAAGAGTATGGAGACCCAGTACTTC. It specifies CSVLGLKSMETQYF. The chain has TRBV29-1 and TRBJ2-5; no clear D gene. This CDR3 is 14 amino acids long. CDR1 SQVTM and CDR2 ANQGSEA come from the germline V gene. V was trimmed by 5 bases and J by 5 bases, leaving 18 bases between them.

The table lists this clone with a few counts. This chain connects TRBV19 to TRBJ2-1, with 9 bases fitting TRBD1. This CDR3 spans 15 amino acids. Germline-derived CDR1 and CDR2 are LNHDA and SQIVND (reference sequence). The V and J ends lost 4 bases and 5 bases, in that order; junction bases with no gene match: 6. In nucleotides, the CDR3 is TGTGCCAGTAGTAACCGGGACAGGGTTGACAATGAGCAGTTCTTC. Amino acids: CASSNRDRVDNEQFF.

The rearrangement joins TRBV25-1 to TRBJ2-1, with D perhaps being TRBD1 or TRBD2 (5 bases each). CDR1 MGHDK and CDR2 SYGVNS come from the germline V gene. The CDR3 is 16 amino acids. V was shortened by 0 bases and J by 3 bases, with 12 bases between the two germline ends. CDR3 sequence: CASSEYWGSDYNEQFF. CDR3 DNA sequence: TGTGCCAGCAGTGAATATTGGGGGAGTGACTACAATGAGCAGTTCTTC. Full variable domain (remainder filled in from reference TRBV25-1 and TRBJ2-1): EADIYQTPRYLVIGTGKKITLECSQTMGHDKMYWYQQDPGMELHLIHYSYGVNSTEKGDLSSESTVSRIRTEHFPLTLESARPSHTSQYLCASSEYWGSDYNEQFFGPGTRLTVL.

This chain uses TRBV7-2 with TRBJ1-1, with D tentatively TRBD1 (5 bases). Deletions cut 5 bases from V and 5 bases from J, with 12 bases between. The germline V gene encodes CDR1 SGHTA and CDR2 FQGNSA. The CDR3 totals 13 residues. The CDR3 bases are TGTGCCAGCAGCCCTCAGGGACTTACTGAAGCTTTCTTT. Translation: CASSPQGLTEAFF.

The V call is TRBV15, the J call TRBJ2-7, with a weak D call TRBD2 (6 bases). Trimming took off 0 bases at V and 7 bases at J, with 10 bases between the two ends. The CDR3 has 13 residues. Germline V lookup: CDR1 LNHNV, CDR2 YYDKDF (reference sequence). The CDR3 protein is CATSRDLRGEQYF. The CDR3, as DNA: TGTGCCACCAGCAGAGATCTGCGGGGAGAGCAGTACTTC.

The chain employs TRBV6-5 and TRBJ2-5, with D possibly being TRBD1 (5 bases). CDR1 is MNHEY and CDR2 is SVGAGI in the germline V gene. The CDR3 is 14 residues long. V dropped 7 bases and J dropped 1 base, with 13 bases sitting between them. The CDR3 DNA follows: TGTGCCAGCAATAGGGGTTTCGGCCAAGAGACCCAGTACTTC. It is translated as CASNRGFGQETQYF.

The rearrangement links TRBV7-8 to TRBJ2-3; TRBD2 is a possible D gene (6 bases). The CDR3 contains 17 residues. The germline CDR1 and CDR2 sequences are SGHVS and FQNEAQ. V lost 9 bases and J lost 2, with 24 bases in between. CDR3 DNA sequence: TGTGCCAGTATCTCTTGGTGGGCAGGGACTGACACAGATACGCAGTATTTT. Its protein is CASISWWAGTDTDTQYF. Looking up the rest from reference TRBV7-8 and TRBJ2-3 gives the full variable domain: GAGVSQSPRYKVAKRGQDVALRCDPISGHVSLFWYQQALGQGPEFLTYFQNEAQLDKSGLPSDRFFAERPEGSVSTLKIQRTQQEDSAVYLCASISWWAGTDTDTQYFGPGTRLTVL.

This clone is a singleton in its sample. The chain carries TRBV5-1 and TRBJ2-5; D is unclear. The CDR3 extends over 10 amino acids. Trimming stripped 5 bases from V and 2 bases from J, with 1 base between. Germline V lookup: CDR1 SGHRS, CDR2 YFSETQ. Here the CDR3 reads CASRQETQYF. The DNA of the CDR3 is TGCGCCAGCAGGCAAGAGACCCAGTACTTC.

J is TRBJ2-1 and V is TRBV11-2; 10 bases align to TRBD2. This CDR3 region has 12 residues. Germline CDR1 reads SGHAT; CDR2 reads FQNNGV. The V segment lost 4 bases and the J segment 12 bases; nucleotides outside the gene matches: 3. The CDR3 reads CASSSSSGRQFF. The CDR3 region has the DNA TGTGCCAGCAGCTCCTCTAGCGGGAGGCAGTTCTTC.

The rearrangement links TRBV5-1 to TRBJ2-5; D gene unclear. CDR3 length: 12 residues. The germline gives CDR1 SGHRS, CDR2 YFSETQ. Trimming pared 0 bases from V and 4 bases from J, leaving 4 bases between. In nucleotides, the CDR3 is TGCGCCAGCAGCTTGGAGACAGAGACCCAGTACTTC. Protein sequence: CASSLETETQYF.

The V and J genes are TRBV19 and TRBJ2-5; D is possibly TRBD2 (5 bases). The CDR3 extends over 14 amino acids. Trimming shortened V by 3 bases and J by 2 bases, and 10 bases separated the two germline ends. CDR1 and CDR2 (germline): LNHDA, SQIVND (reference sequence). The CDR3 loop reads CASSMNWEQETQYF. CDR3 bases: TGTGCCAGTAGTATGAACTGGGAGCAAGAGACCCAGTACTTC.

This clone was picked up one time. A read error may produce the germline difference seen at one junction end. The rearrangement links TRBV5-6 to TRBJ2-7; TRBD2 might be the D (6 bases). From germline, CDR1 is SGHDT and CDR2 YYEEEE. This CDR3 region has 16 residues. CDR3 sequence (DNA): TGTGCCAGCAGCTTGGGCCCCACGCTAGCGTCCTGCGAGCAGTACTTC. Protein: CASSLGPTLASCEQYF.

This clone showed up just a few times. V is TRBV12-1 and J is TRBJ2-1; TRBD2, the table's D call, was not compared with the DNA. TRBV12-1 is an annotated pseudogene. This CDR3 comprises 13 residues. Here the CDR3 reads CASSPRGYNEQFF. The CDR3 nucleotides are TGTGCCAGCAGCCCGCGGGGATACAATGAGCAGTTCTTC.

The chain has TRBV10-3 and TRBJ1-4; TRBD1 matches 9 bases. The junction had 3 bases not matched to a gene; V was cut back by 4 bases and J by 3 bases. The CDR3 is 15 amino acids. Germline-derived CDR1 and CDR2 are ENHRY and SYGVKD. The CDR3 is CAISVNRGPNEKLFF. The CDR3 DNA reads TGTGCCATCAGTGTTAACAGGGGGCCTAATGAAAAACTGTTTTTT.

The chain joins TRBV14 to TRBJ1-2; D perhaps matches TRBD1 (6 bases). The germline V gene has CDR1 SGHDN and CDR2 FVKESK. V lost 2 bases, J lost 4 bases, and 17 bases lay in between. The length of the CDR3 is 16 residues. CDR3 region: CASSQLQGQGPYGYTF. In DNA, the CDR3 is TGTGCCAGCAGCCAACTACAGGGCCAGGGACCCTATGGCTACACCTTC.

The chain employs TRBV11-1 and TRBJ2-5, with D perhaps matching TRBD2 (5 bases). The CDR3 totals 10 residues. Germline values: CDR1 SGHAT, CDR2 FQDESV (reference sequence). CDR3 residues: CGGPWETQYF. The CDR3 bases are TGTGGAGGGCCGTGGGAGACCCAGTACTTC.